A single T cell receptor (beta chain) is shown here with its context. This CDR3 has 16 amino acids. The germline V gene has CDR1 LNHDA and CDR2 SQIVND (reference sequence). V dropped 1 base and J dropped 2; count of bases not matched to a gene: 5. The data originate from a study of blood T cell repertoires in COVID-19. On the study more broadly: Donors in the United States, Italy and Spain gave samples during acute or convalescent COVID-19.

This table comes from immunoSEQ multiplex PCR, and its TCRdb copy is limited to in-frame clones, with some not included. The data contain 150,000 to 200,000 clones, about 88% of them singletons. Sequencing was performed on peripheral blood. The sequence came from a man aged 60 to 75 with acute or convalescent COVID-19. V and J are TRBV19 and TRBJ1-5; TRBD1 matches 7 bases. This CDR3 is CASSIAAGGGNQPQHF. DNA for the CDR3: TGTGCCAGTAGTATAGCTGCAGGGGGAGGCAATCAGCCCCAGCATTTT.